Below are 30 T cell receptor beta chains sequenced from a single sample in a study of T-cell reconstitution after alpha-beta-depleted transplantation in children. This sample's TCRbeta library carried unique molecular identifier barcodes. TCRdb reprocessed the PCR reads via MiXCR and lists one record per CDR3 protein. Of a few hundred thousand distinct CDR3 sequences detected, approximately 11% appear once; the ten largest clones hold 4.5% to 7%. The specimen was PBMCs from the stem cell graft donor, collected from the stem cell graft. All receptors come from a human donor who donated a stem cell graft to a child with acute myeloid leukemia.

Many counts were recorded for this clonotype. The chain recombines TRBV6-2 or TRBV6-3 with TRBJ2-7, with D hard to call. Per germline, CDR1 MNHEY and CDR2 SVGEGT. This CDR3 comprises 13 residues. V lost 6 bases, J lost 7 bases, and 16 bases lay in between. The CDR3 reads CASRSTGPWEQYF. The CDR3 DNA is TGTGCCAGCAGGAGTACCGGGCCGTGGGAGCAGTACTTC.

The CDR3 sequence is CASSRNRGLAEYNEQFF. As DNA, the CDR3 is TGCGCCAGCAGTCGAAACCGCGGACTAGCGGAATACAATGAGCAGTTCTTC. The V gene is TRBV5-1, the J gene TRBJ2-1; 10 bases agree with TRBD2. Losses at the gene ends were 5 bases for V and 4 bases for J; bases not matched to a gene: 12. This CDR3 is 17 amino acids long. Germline CDR1 SGHRS, CDR2 YFSETQ.

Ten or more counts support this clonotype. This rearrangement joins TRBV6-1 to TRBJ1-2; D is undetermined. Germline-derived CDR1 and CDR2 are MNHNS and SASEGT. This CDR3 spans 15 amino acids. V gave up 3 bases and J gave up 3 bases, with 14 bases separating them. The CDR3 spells CASSDGSALYYGYTF. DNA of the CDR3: TGTGCCAGCAGTGATGGCAGCGCCCTGTACTATGGCTACACCTTC.

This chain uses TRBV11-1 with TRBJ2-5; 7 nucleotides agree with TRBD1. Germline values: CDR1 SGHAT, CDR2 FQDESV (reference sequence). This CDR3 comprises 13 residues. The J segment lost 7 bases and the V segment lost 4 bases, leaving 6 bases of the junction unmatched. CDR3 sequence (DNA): TGTGCCAGCAGCTCGACAGGGCGTCGGACCCAGTACTTC. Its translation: CASSSTGRRTQYF.

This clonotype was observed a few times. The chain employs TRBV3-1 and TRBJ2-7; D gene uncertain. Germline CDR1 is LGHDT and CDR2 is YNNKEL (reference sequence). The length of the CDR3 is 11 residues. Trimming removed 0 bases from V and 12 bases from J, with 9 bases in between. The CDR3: CASSQEAGRYV. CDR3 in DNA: TGTGCCAGCAGCCAAGAGGCCGGCCGGTACGTC.

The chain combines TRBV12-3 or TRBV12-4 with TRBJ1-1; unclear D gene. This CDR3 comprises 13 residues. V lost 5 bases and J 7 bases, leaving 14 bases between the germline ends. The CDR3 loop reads CASSPTRVGEAFF. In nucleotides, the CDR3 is TGTGCCAGCAGTCCCACCCGAGTTGGTGAAGCTTTCTTT.

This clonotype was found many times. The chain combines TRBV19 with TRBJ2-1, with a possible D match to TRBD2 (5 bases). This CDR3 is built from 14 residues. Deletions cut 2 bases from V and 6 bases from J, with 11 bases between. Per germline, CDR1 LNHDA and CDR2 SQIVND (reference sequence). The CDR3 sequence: CASSISLRGNEQFF. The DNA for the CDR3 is TGTGCCAGTAGTATAAGCCTCCGGGGCAATGAGCAGTTCTTC.

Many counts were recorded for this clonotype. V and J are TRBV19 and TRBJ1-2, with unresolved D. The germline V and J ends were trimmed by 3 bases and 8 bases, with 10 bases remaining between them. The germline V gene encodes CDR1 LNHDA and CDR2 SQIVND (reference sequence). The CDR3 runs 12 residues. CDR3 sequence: CASSMQAIGYTF. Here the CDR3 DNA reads TGTGCCAGTAGTATGCAGGCAATCGGCTACACCTTC. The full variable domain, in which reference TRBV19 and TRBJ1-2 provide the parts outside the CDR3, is DGGITQSPKYLFRKEGQNVTLSCEQNLNHDAMYWYRQDPGQGLRLIYYSQIVNDFQKGDIAEGYSVSREKKESFPLTVTSAQKNPTAFYLCASSMQAIGYTFGSGTRLTVV.

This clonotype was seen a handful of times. The CDR3 region has the DNA TGTGCCAGCAGCTTCGACGGGAGGTCAGATACGCAGTATTTT. This encodes CASSFDGRSDTQYF. The chain joins TRBV11-3 to TRBJ2-3; the match to TRBD2 covers 7 bases. The CDR3 loop spans 14 amino acids. Germline V CDR1 and CDR2: SGHNT, YENEEA. V gave up 3 bases and J gave up 4 bases; unmatched junction bases: 4.

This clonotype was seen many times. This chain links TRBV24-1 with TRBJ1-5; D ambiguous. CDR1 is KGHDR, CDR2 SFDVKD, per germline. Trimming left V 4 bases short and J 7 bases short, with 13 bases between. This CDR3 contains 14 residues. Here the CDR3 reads CATSESGSGQPQHF. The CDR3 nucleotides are TGTGCCACCAGTGAGAGTGGGTCCGGGCAGCCCCAGCATTTT.

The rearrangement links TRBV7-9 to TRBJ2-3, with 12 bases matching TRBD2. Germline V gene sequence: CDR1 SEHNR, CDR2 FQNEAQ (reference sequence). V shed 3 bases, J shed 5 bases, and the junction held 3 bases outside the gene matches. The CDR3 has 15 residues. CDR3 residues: CASSLTSGSQDTQYF. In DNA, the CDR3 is TGTGCCAGCAGCTTGACTAGCGGGAGTCAAGATACGCAGTATTTT.

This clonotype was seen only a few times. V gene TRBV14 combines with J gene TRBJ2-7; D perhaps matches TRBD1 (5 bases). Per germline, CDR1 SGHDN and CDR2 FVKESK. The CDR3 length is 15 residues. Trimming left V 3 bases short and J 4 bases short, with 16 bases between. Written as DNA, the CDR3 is TGTGCCAGCAGCCACCCCGACCAGGGTTGGTACGAGCAGTACTTC. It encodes CASSHPDQGWYEQYF.

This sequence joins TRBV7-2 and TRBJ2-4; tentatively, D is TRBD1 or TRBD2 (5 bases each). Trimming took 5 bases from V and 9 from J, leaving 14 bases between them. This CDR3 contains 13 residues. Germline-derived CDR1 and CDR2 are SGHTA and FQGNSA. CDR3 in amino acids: CASSAGAGSIQYF. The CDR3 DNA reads TGTGCCAGCAGCGCTGGGGCAGGGAGCATTCAGTACTTC.

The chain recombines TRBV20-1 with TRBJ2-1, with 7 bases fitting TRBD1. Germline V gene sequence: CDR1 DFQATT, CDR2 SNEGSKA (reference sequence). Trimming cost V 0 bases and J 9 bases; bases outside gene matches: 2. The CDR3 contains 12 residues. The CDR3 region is CSAREGGFEQFF. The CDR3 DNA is TGCAGTGCTAGAGAAGGGGGCTTTGAGCAGTTCTTC.

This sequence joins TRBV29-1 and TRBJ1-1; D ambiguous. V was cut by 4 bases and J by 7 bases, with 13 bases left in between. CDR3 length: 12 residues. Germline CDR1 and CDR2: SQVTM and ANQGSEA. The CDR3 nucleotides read TGCAGCGTTGTACGGGGTCGGGGTGAAGCTTTCTTT. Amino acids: CSVVRGRGEAFF.

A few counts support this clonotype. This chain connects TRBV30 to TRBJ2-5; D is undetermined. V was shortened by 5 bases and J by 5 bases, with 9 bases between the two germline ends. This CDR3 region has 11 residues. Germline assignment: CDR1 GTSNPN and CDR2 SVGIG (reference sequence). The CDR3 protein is CAWGDLETQYF. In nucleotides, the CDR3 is TGTGCCTGGGGAGATCTTGAGACCCAGTACTTC.

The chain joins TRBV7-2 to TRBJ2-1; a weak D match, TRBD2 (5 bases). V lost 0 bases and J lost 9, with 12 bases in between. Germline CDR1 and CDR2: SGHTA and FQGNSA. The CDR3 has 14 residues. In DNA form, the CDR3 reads TGTGCCAGCAGCTTAGCATGGAGGTCGGCTGAGCAGTTCTTC. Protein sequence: CASSLAWRSAEQFF.

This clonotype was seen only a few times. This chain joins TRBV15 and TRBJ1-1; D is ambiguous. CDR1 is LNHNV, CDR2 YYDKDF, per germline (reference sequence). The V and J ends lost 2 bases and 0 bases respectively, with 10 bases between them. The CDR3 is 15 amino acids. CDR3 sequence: CATSRRGSMNTEAFF. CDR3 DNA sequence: TGTGCCACCAGCAGACGCGGGAGCATGAACACTGAAGCTTTCTTT.

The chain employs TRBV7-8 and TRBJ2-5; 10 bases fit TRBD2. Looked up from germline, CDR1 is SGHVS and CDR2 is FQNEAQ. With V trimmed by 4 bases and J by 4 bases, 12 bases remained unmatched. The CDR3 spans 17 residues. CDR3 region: CASSSSLSGGAGETQYF. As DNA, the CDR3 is TGTGCCAGCAGCTCATCCTTGAGCGGGGGGGCCGGAGAGACCCAGTACTTC.

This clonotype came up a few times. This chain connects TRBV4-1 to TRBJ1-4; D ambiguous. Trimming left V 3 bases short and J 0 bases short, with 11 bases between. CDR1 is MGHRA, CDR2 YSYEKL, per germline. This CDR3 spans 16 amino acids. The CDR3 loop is CASSHGTSSTNEKLFF. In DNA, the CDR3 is TGCGCCAGCAGCCATGGCACAAGTTCAACTAATGAAAAACTGTTTTTT.

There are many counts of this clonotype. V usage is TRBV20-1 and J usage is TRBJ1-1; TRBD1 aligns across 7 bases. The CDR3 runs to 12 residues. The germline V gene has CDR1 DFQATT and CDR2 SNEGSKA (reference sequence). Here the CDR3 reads CGTGAMNTEAFF. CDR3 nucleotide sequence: TGCGGAACAGGGGCCATGAACACTGAAGCTTTCTTT.

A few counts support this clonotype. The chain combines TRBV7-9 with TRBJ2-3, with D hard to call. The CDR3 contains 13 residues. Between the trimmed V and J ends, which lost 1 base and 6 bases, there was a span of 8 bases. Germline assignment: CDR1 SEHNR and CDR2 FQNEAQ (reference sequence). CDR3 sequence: CASSLGTMDTQYF. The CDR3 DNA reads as TGTGCCAGCAGCTTAGGGACGATGGATACGCAGTATTTT.

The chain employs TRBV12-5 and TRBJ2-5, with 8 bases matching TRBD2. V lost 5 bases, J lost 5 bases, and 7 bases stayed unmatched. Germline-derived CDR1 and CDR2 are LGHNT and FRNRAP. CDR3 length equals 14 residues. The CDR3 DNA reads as TGTGCTAGTGGTAGCGGGAGTGGGGACGAGACCCAGTACTTC. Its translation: CASGSGSGDETQYF.

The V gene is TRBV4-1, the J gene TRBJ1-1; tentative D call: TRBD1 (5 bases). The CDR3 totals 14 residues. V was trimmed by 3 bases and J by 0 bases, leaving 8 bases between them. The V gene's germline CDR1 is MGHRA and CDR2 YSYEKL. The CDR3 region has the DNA TGCGCCAGCAGCCACGGACACCTGAACACTGAAGCTTTCTTT. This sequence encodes CASSHGHLNTEAFF.

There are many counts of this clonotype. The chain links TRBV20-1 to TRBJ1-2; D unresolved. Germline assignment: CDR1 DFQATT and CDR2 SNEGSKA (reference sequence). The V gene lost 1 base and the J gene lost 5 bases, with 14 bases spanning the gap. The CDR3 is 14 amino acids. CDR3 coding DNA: TGCAGTGCTAGAGCCATAGATCAGGTTTATGGCTACACCTTC. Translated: CSARAIDQVYGYTF.

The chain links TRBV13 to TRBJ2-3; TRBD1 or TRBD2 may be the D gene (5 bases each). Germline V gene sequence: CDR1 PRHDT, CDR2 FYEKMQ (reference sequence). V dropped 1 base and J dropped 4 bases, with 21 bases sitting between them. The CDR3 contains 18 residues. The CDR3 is CASSLVPKRPGRADTQYF. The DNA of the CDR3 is TGTGCCAGCAGCTTAGTTCCCAAAAGGCCAGGGCGGGCAGATACGCAGTATTTT.

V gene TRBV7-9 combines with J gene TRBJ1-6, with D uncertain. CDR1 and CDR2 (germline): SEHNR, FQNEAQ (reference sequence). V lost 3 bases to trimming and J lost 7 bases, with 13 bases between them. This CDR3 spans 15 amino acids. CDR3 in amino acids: CASSLSRTENSPLHF. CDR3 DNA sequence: TGTGCCAGCAGCTTGAGCCGGACGGAAAATTCACCCCTCCACTTT.

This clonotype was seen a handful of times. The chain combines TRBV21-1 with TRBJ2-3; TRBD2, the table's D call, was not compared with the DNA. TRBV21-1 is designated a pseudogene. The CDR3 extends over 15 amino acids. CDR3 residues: CASISSGDRTDTQYF. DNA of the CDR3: TGTGCCAGCATCTCTAGCGGGGACCGCACAGATACGCAGTATTTT.

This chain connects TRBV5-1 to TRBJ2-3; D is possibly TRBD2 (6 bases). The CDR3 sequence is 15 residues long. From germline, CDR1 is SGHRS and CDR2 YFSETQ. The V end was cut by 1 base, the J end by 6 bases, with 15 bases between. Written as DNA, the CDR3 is TGCGCCAGCAGCTTGACCGGGACTCCCGGGGATACGCAGTATTTT. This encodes CASSLTGTPGDTQYF.

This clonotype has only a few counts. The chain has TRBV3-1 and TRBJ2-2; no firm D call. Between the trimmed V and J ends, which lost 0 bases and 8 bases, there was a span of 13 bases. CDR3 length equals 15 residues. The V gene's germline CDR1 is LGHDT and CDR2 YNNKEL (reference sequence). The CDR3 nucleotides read TGTGCCAGCAGCCAAGAAAATACAGCCTGGGGGGAGCTGTTTTTT. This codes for CASSQENTAWGELFF.